Each of the 18 T cell receptor beta chains below was sequenced from the same sample in a study of beta chain features in type 1 diabetes. Of the isolated RNA, all was reverse transcribed, and so the sequenced material was expressed TCRB transcripts. The method was immunoSEQ multiplex PCR; TCRdb's version includes in-frame clones alone and lacks a portion of them. The sample shows 250,000 to 350,000 clones, about 14% of them seen only once. What was sequenced was central memory CD4+ T cells from blood. The receptors stem from a man aged 25-40 years in good health.

This chain links TRBV29-1 with TRBJ1-2; D ambiguous. In germline, CDR1 is SQVTM, CDR2 ANQGSEA. Trimming stripped 4 bases from V and 1 base from J, with 13 bases between. The CDR3 totals 14 residues. CDR3 DNA sequence: TGCAGCGTTGTTGTAGAGAGTTATAACTATGGCTACACCTTC. The encoded protein is CSVVVESYNYGYTF.

This clone was observed a handful of times. The V call is TRBV7-9, the J call TRBJ1-5, with a weak D call TRBD1 (5 bases). The V and J ends lost 1 base and 5 bases respectively, with 12 bases between them. CDR1 is SEHNR, CDR2 FQNEAQ, per germline (reference sequence). CDR3 size: 15 residues. The CDR3 is CASSLGEGPHQPQHF. CDR3 DNA: TGTGCCAGCAGCTTAGGAGAGGGGCCCCATCAGCCCCAGCATTTT.

This clone was counted a few times. The V and J genes are TRBV6-1 and TRBJ1-3; no firm D call. V lost 10 bases to trimming and J lost 0 bases, with 13 bases between them. Germline V gives CDR1 MNHNS, CDR2 SASEGT. The CDR3 contains 14 residues. CDR3 amino acids: CATDTGNSGNTIYF. Here the CDR3 DNA reads TGTGCCACCGATACGGGAAACTCTGGAAACACCATATATTTT.

The chain uses TRBV29-1 and TRBJ2-5, with TRBD1 as a possible D gene (6 bases). V lost 5 bases to trimming and J lost 4 bases, with 14 bases between them. This CDR3 has 13 amino acids. CDR1 and CDR2 (germline): SQVTM, ANQGSEA. CDR3 bases: TGCAGCGTTTTAACAGGGTGGGGAGAGACCCAGTACTTC. Translating it yields CSVLTGWGETQYF.

The rearrangement uses TRBV7-2 and TRBJ2-5, with D unresolved. The CDR3 runs to 14 residues. The V end lost 5 bases, the J end lost 1 base, and 11 bases lay between the germline ends. Germline CDR1 reads SGHTA; CDR2 reads FQGNSA. CDR3 DNA sequence: TGTGCCAGCAGCCAAGATTCGACCCAAGAGACCCAGTACTTC. It codes for CASSQDSTQETQYF.

Details on this clone: This CDR3 is also generated by other DNA sequences in the sample. The chain employs TRBV9 and TRBJ1-1; D gene unclear. The CDR3 is 13 amino acids. Germline V gene data show CDR1 as SGDLS and CDR2 as YYNGEE. Trimming took 0 bases from V and 4 from J, leaving 7 bases between them. The DNA of the CDR3 is TGTGCCAGCAGCGTAGAAGGGCTCACTGAAGCTTTCTTT. Translation gives CASSVEGLTEAFF.

The table lists this clone with a few counts. The chain links TRBV2 to TRBJ2-2; D is possibly TRBD1 or TRBD2 (5 bases each). The CDR3 contains 13 residues. V was pared by 8 bases and J by 5 bases, with 12 bases between. Germline CDR1 reads SNHLY; CDR2 reads FYNNEI. The CDR3 DNA reads as TGTGCCAGCTGCCAGGGAGAAACCGGGGAGCTGTTTTTT. Translating gives CASCQGETGELFF.

The chain has TRBV11-2 and TRBJ2-1; tentatively, D is TRBD2 (6 bases). The V gene's germline CDR1 is SGHAT and CDR2 FQNNGV. CDR3 length equals 13 residues. Deletions cut 2 bases from V and 6 bases from J, with 8 bases between. The CDR3 DNA reads as TGTGCCAGCAGCTTATTGCGGGGCAATGAGCAGTTCTTC. It specifies CASSLLRGNEQFF.

The chain carries TRBV5-1 and TRBJ1-3; possibly TRBD1 for D (6 bases). CDR3 size: 18 residues. The germline CDR1 and CDR2 sequences are SGHRS and YFSETQ. The germline V and J ends were trimmed by 2 bases and 7 bases, with 25 bases remaining between them. The DNA for the CDR3 is TGCGCCAGCAGCTTTCGGACGGGGGCGCAGGGGCAAGGGAACACCATATATTTT. Translating gives CASSFRTGAQGQGNTIYF. Supplemented by reference TRBV5-1 and TRBJ1-3, the full variable domain reads KAGVTQTPRYLIKTRGQQVTLSCSPISGHRSVSWYQQTPGQGLQFLFEYFSETQRNKGNFPGRFSGRQFSNSRSEMNVSTLELGDSALYLCASSFRTGAQGQGNTIYFGEGSWLTVV.

This clone was seen ten or more times. V and J are TRBV7-2 and TRBJ2-1; a possible D gene is TRBD1 (5 bases). Trimming stripped 4 bases from V and 2 bases from J, with 9 bases between. Per the germline V gene, CDR1 is SGHTA and CDR2 is FQGNSA. The CDR3 is 14 residues long. In DNA form, the CDR3 reads TGTGCCAGCAGCTGGACAAGCACCTACAATGAGCAGTTCTTC. Amino acids: CASSWTSTYNEQFF.

This clone was observed a handful of times. The rearrangement links TRBV5-4 to TRBJ2-7; the D gene is possibly TRBD1 (5 bases). This CDR3 has 14 residues. Germline CDR1 is SGHNT and CDR2 is YYREEE (reference sequence). Between the trimmed V and J ends, which lost 0 bases and 1 base, there was a span of 8 bases. The CDR3 region has the DNA TGTGCCAGCAGCTTGGAGCAGGGATCCTACGAGCAGTACTTC. It encodes CASSLEQGSYEQYF.

This clone was seen only a few times. The chain links TRBV7-2 to TRBJ2-4; no firm D call. The CDR3 loop spans 13 amino acids. Trimming shortened V by 3 bases and J by 0 bases, and 3 bases separated the two germline ends. Germline CDR1 is SGHTA and CDR2 is FQGNSA. CDR3 sequence: CASSLIAKNIQYF. The CDR3 coding sequence is TGTGCCAGCAGCTTGATAGCCAAAAACATTCAGTACTTC. The full variable domain, its missing parts supplied by reference TRBV7-2 and TRBJ2-4, is GAGVSQSPSNKVTEKGKDVELRCDPISGHTALYWYRQSLGQGLEFLIYFQGNSAPDKSGLPSDRFSAERTGGSVSTLTIQRTQQEDSAVYLCASSLIAKNIQYFGAGTRLSVL.

In its sample, this clone was seen a few times. The V gene is TRBV30, the J gene TRBJ2-7, with 8 nucleotides matching TRBD2. V trimming: 2 bases; J trimming: 8 bases; junction bases outside the gene matches: 14. CDR1 and CDR2 from the germline V gene are GTSNPN and SVGIG (reference sequence). The CDR3 has 15 residues. CDR3: CAWSPPGGAMGKQYV. The CDR3 DNA is TGTGCCTGGAGTCCCCCGGGGGGGGCGATGGGTAAGCAGTACGTC.

This clone was observed a few times. This CDR3 reads CASSIGTALTQYF. As DNA, the CDR3 is TGTGCCAGCAGCATTGGGACGGCCCTCACGCAGTATTTT. The J gene is TRBJ2-3, the V gene TRBV9; D possibly matches TRBD1 or TRBD2 (5 bases each). The ends were cut back, 4 bases at V and 9 bases at J, with 15 bases in the middle. CDR1 and CDR2 (germline): SGDLS, YYNGEE. The CDR3 runs to 13 residues.

The J gene is TRBJ2-1, the V gene TRBV27; D remains ambiguous. V lost 5 bases and J 3 bases, leaving 5 bases between the germline ends. Germline CDR1 MNHEY, CDR2 SMNVEV (reference sequence). This CDR3 is built from 12 residues. CDR3 DNA sequence: TGTGCCAGCAGTACCTACTACAATGAGCAGTTCTTC. Protein sequence: CASSTYYNEQFF.

A remark on this clone: At the DNA level, this CDR3 is encoded by other sequences in the same sample as well. The rearrangement joins TRBV7-9 to TRBJ2-2, with D uncertain. The CDR3 consists of 13 residues. V was clipped by 3 bases and J by 5 bases, with 7 bases between them. Germline CDR1 reads SEHNR; CDR2 reads FQNEAQ (reference sequence). Here the CDR3 DNA reads TGTGCCAGCAGCTTGACTGTGACCGGGGAGCTGTTTTTT. It codes for CASSLTVTGELFF.

In its sample, this clone was seen a few times. V is TRBV5-1 and J is TRBJ2-5; TRBD1 is a possible D gene (5 bases). The V gene's germline CDR1 is SGHRS and CDR2 YFSETQ. The CDR3 sequence is 13 residues long. Trimming cost V 5 bases and J 1 base, with 9 bases left between them. CDR3 in amino acids: CASRRGTQETQYF. The CDR3 DNA is TGCGCCAGCAGAAGGGGTACCCAAGAGACCCAGTACTTC.

Concerning this clone itself: One junction end does not reproduce the germline sequence, and a read error may be involved. The same CDR3 can be traced to other DNA sequences in this sample. The rearrangement links TRBV9 to TRBJ2-5; D remains ambiguous. CDR1 and CDR2 (germline): SGDLS, YYNGEE. CDR3 length: 15 amino acids. In DNA, the CDR3 is TGCGCCAGCAGTCAAAGCCCCAGGTATGGGGAGACCCAGTACTTC. Translated: CASSQSPRYGETQYF.